The 29 T cell receptor beta chains listed next were all sequenced from one sample in a study of T cell responses to AZD1222 COVID-19 vaccine. Assay used: immunoSEQ multiplex PCR; TCRdb lists only in-frame clones, some missing. The profile shows roughly 150,000 clones, approximately 90% of them singletons. The source material was peripheral blood, sampled after recovery from COVID-19. These receptors originate from an adult who had recovered from COVID-19.

CDR3 bases: TGTGCCAGTAGTATAGGGGACAGTCGCAGTCAGCCCCAGCATTTT. It codes for CASSIGDSRSQPQHF. J is TRBJ1-5 and V is TRBV19; 7 nucleotides line up with TRBD1. The CDR3 totals 15 residues. Germline assignment: CDR1 LNHDA and CDR2 SQIVND (reference sequence). Unmatched junction bases numbered 6, after V lost 1 base and J lost 6 bases. The entire variable domain, with the rest obtained from reference TRBV19 and TRBJ1-5, is as follows: DGGITQSPKYLFRKEGQNVTLSCEQNLNHDAMYWYRQDPGQGLRLIYYSQIVNDFQKGDIAEGYSVSREKKESFPLTVTSAQKNPTAFYLCASSIGDSRSQPQHFGDGTRLSIL.

V and J are TRBV28 and TRBJ2-6; 11 positions agree with TRBD1. Germline V gene lookup returns CDR1 MDHEN and CDR2 SYDVKM. The length of the CDR3 is 17 residues. V was clipped by 6 bases and J by 0 bases; unmatched bases: 4. The CDR3 region has the DNA TGTGCCAGCAGGTCCGGGACAGGGGGCTCTGGGGCCAACGTCCTGACTTTC. The encoded protein is CASRSGTGGSGANVLTF. Using reference TRBV28 and TRBJ2-6 for the parts outside the CDR3, the full variable domain is DVKVTQSSRYLVKRTGEKVFLECVQDMDHENMFWYRQDPGLGLRLIYFSYDVKMKEKGDIPEGYSVSREKKERFSLILESASTNQTSMYLCASRSGTGGSGANVLTFGAGSRLTVL.

The chain combines TRBV9 with TRBJ2-7; D gene ambiguous. CDR1 and CDR2 (germline): SGDLS, YYNGEE. CDR3 length: 14 residues. Trimming removed 4 bases from V and 4 bases from J, with 15 bases in between. The CDR3 region is CASSLGPAVYEQYF. In DNA, the CDR3 is TGTGCCAGCAGCCTCGGGCCCGCGGTATACGAGCAGTACTTC.

The V and J genes are TRBV2 and TRBJ2-3; 9 positions match TRBD2. Germline trimming cut 4 bases from V and 1 base from J; bases unmatched to any gene: 3. CDR1 and CDR2 (germline): SNHLY, FYNNEI. This CDR3 has 15 residues. CDR3 coding DNA: TGTGCCAGCAGTGTCTTAGCGGGAGGCACAGATACGCAGTATTTT. The encoded protein is CASSVLAGGTDTQYF. Variable domain in full (rest from reference TRBV2 and TRBJ2-3): EPEVTQTPSHQVTQMGQEVILRCVPISNHLYFYWYRQILGQKVEFLVSFYNNEISEKSEIFDDQFSVERPDGSNFTLKIRSTKLEDSAMYFCASSVLAGGTDTQYFGPGTRLTVL.

The rearrangement uses TRBV24-1 and TRBJ1-1, with a tentative D call TRBD1 (5 bases). Germline values: CDR1 KGHDR, CDR2 SFDVKD. Trimming removed 3 bases at V and 1 base at J, with 11 bases between. The CDR3 has 15 residues. The CDR3 here is CATSDARVGNTEAFF. In nucleotides, the CDR3 is TGTGCCACCAGTGATGCCAGGGTGGGGAACACTGAAGCTTTCTTT.

The rearrangement links TRBV5-1 to TRBJ1-4; D call uncertain. Germline V gene data show CDR1 as SGHRS and CDR2 as YFSETQ. The V and J ends lost 1 base and 7 bases respectively, with 11 bases between them. The CDR3 has 14 residues. The CDR3 DNA reads TGCGCCAGCAGCTTGAAAGGGAATGGTGAAAAACTGTTTTTT. Translated: CASSLKGNGEKLFF.

This chain links TRBV23-1 with TRBJ2-7; TRBD1 matches 10 bases. TRBV23-1 qualifies as an ORF whose function is uncertain. The V segment lost 0 bases and the J segment 2 bases; nucleotides outside the gene matches: 1. The CDR3 runs to 15 residues. CDR3 in amino acids: CASSQSGTGAYEQYF. The CDR3, as DNA: TGCGCCAGCAGTCAATCAGGGACAGGGGCCTACGAGCAGTACTTC.

The chain carries TRBV27 and TRBJ2-1; D might be TRBD1 (5 bases). CDR3 length: 14 residues. V dropped 2 bases and J dropped 8 bases, with 13 bases sitting between them. Germline V gene sequence: CDR1 MNHEY, CDR2 SMNVEV (reference sequence). CDR3 loop: CASSLGAPVDEQFF. For the CDR3, the DNA is TGTGCCAGCAGTTTAGGGGCCCCAGTCGATGAGCAGTTCTTC.

This clone was seen only a few times. The chain recombines TRBV7-2 with TRBJ2-7, with D possibly called TRBD1 or TRBD2 (5 bases each). The V and J ends lost 5 bases and 7 bases respectively, with 18 bases between them. Germline V gene data show CDR1 as SGHTA and CDR2 as FQGNSA. This CDR3 has 14 amino acids. The CDR3 protein is CASSRAAGAWEQYF. CDR3 in DNA: TGTGCCAGCAGCCGTGCGGCCGGGGCGTGGGAGCAGTACTTC. The full variable domain, rest sourced from reference TRBV7-2 and TRBJ2-7, is GAGVSQSPSNKVTEKGKDVELRCDPISGHTALYWYRQSLGQGLEFLIYFQGNSAPDKSGLPSDRFSAERTGGSVSTLTIQRTQQEDSAVYLCASSRAAGAWEQYFGPGTRLTVT.

The chain joins TRBV18 to TRBJ2-1, with no clear D. The germline V gene encodes CDR1 KGHSH and CDR2 LQKENI. The V gene lost 2 bases and the J gene lost 7 bases, with 3 bases spanning the gap. The CDR3 runs to 11 residues. CDR3 sequence reads: CASSPKNEQFF. The DNA of the CDR3 is TGTGCCAGCTCACCAAAAAATGAGCAGTTCTTC.

The chain couples TRBV29-1 to TRBJ1-1; possibly TRBD1 for D (5 bases). Germline values: CDR1 SQVTM, CDR2 ANQGSEA. The V end was cut by 8 bases, the J end by 5 bases, with 15 bases between. The CDR3 loop spans 12 amino acids. CDR3 sequence: CSIHPGGTEAFF. The CDR3 DNA reads as TGCAGCATCCATCCCGGGGGGACTGAAGCTTTCTTT.

About this clone: The germline gene is not matched at one end of the junction; a read error may be the cause. The gene calls are TRBV28 and TRBJ2-1; D might be TRBD2 (5 bases). The CDR3 consists of 13 residues. Germline lookup yields CDR1 MDHEN and CDR2 SYDVKM. The CDR3 region is CASSSPSTKLGVF. The CDR3, as DNA: TGTGCCAGCAGTTCTCCCTCGACAAAGCTCGGGGTCTTC. The complete variable domain, with remaining parts taken from reference TRBV28 and TRBJ2-1, reads DVKVTQSSRYLVKRTGEKVFLECVQDMDHENMFWYRQDPGLGLRLIYFSYDVKMKEKGDIPEGYSVSREKKERFSLILESASTNQTSMYLCASSSPSTKLGVFGPGTRLTVL.

The CDR3 reads CASSQDEMNTEAFF. In nucleotides, the CDR3 is TGTGCCAGCAGCCAAGATGAGATGAACACTGAAGCTTTCTTT. The J gene is TRBJ1-1, the V gene TRBV14; D gene ambiguous. From germline, CDR1 is SGHDN and CDR2 FVKESK. This CDR3 has 14 residues. The V gene lost 0 bases and the J gene lost 0 bases, with 5 bases spanning the gap. Full variable domain (remainder filled in from reference TRBV14 and TRBJ1-1): EAGVTQFPSHSVIEKGQTVTLRCDPISGHDNLYWYRRVMGKEIKFLLHFVKESKQDESGMPNNRFLAERTGGTYSTLKVQPAELEDSGVYFCASSQDEMNTEAFFGQGTRLTVV.

This sequence joins TRBV4-1 and TRBJ2-3; no firm D call. Trimming removed 2 bases from V and 5 bases from J, with 14 bases in between. The CDR3 length is 15 residues. Germline CDR1 and CDR2: MGHRA and YSYEKL. The DNA for the CDR3 is TGCGCCAGCAGCCAACCGGACCGACTGTTAGATACGCAGTATTTT. It yields the protein CASSQPDRLLDTQYF.

Only one count was recorded for this clone. The genes are TRBV5-6 and TRBJ2-1; unclear D gene. Deletions cut 0 bases from V and 10 bases from J, with 8 bases between. The CDR3 sequence is 12 residues long. The V gene's germline CDR1 is SGHDT and CDR2 YYEEEE. The DNA of the CDR3 is TGTGCCAGCAGCTTGGGGGTAGGAGAGCAGTTCTTC. Translation: CASSLGVGEQFF.

This clone is labeled medium-sized. J is TRBJ1-2 and V is TRBV19, with a possible D match to TRBD1 (5 bases). The germline CDR1 and CDR2 sequences are LNHDA and SQIVND (reference sequence). V was trimmed by 3 bases and J by 2 bases, leaving 10 bases between them. CDR3 length equals 14 residues. The CDR3 DNA is TGTGCCAGTAGTATGGGGGGTAGAAACTATGGCTACACCTTC. Its protein is CASSMGGRNYGYTF.

This chain joins TRBV19 and TRBJ1-6; D unclear. The length of the CDR3 is 14 residues. The germline gives CDR1 LNHDA, CDR2 SQIVND (reference sequence). V lost 3 bases to trimming and J lost 8 bases, with 11 bases between them. CDR3 region: CASSILQKDSPLHF. CDR3 nucleotides: TGTGCCAGTAGTATCCTCCAGAAGGATTCACCCCTCCACTTT.

V is TRBV7-8 and J is TRBJ2-7; 10 bases line up with TRBD2. Germline-derived CDR1 and CDR2 are SGHVS and FQNEAQ. CDR3 size: 17 residues. Trimming cost V 5 bases and J 6 bases; bases outside gene matches: 16. In DNA form, the CDR3 reads TGTGCCAGCAGCCCAAAGAGGTCTAGCGGGAGAACTCGCGAGCAGTACTTC. This gives the protein CASSPKRSSGRTREQYF.

The chain employs TRBV2 and TRBJ2-7; TRBD1 agrees at 8 bases. J lost 4 bases, V lost 6 bases, and 11 bases had no gene match. The CDR3 contains 15 residues. In germline, CDR1 is SNHLY, CDR2 FYNNEI. This CDR3 is CASSRGQVLFYEQYF. The CDR3 bases are TGTGCCAGCAGCCGGGGACAGGTGCTTTTTTACGAGCAGTACTTC.

This chain uses TRBV6-6 with TRBJ2-4; 10 bases map to TRBD2. In germline, CDR1 is MNHNY, CDR2 SVGAGI (reference sequence). The CDR3 contains 15 residues. Trimming removed 2 bases from V and 7 bases from J; junction bases left unmatched: 5. In DNA, the CDR3 is TGTGCCAGCAGTTACCAAACTAGCGGGAAGAACATTCAGTACTTC. Translated: CASSYQTSGKNIQYF.

This chain connects TRBV6-5 to TRBJ2-3; D ambiguous. The CDR3 is made up of 13 amino acids. CDR1 is MNHEY and CDR2 is SVGAGI in the germline V gene. Deletions cut 4 bases from V and 3 bases from J, with 8 bases between. DNA of the CDR3: TGTGCCAGCAGTTCTGGGTTAACAGATACGCAGTATTTT. Translated, it gives CASSSGLTDTQYF.

The chain combines TRBV5-1 with TRBJ2-7; D is unresolved. The CDR3 has 12 residues. Germline CDR1 is SGHRS and CDR2 is YFSETQ. V lost 7 bases, J lost 8 bases, and 16 bases lay in between. CDR3 sequence: CASSVQDGKQYF. In nucleotides, the CDR3 is TGCGCCAGCTCCGTGCAGGACGGCAAGCAGTACTTC.

CDR3 sequence reads: CASSDSEGPTITEAFF. The DNA of the CDR3 is TGTGCCAGCAGTGACTCCGAGGGGCCGACTATCACTGAAGCTTTCTTT. This rearrangement joins TRBV6-4 to TRBJ1-1, with D tentatively TRBD1 (5 bases). The V end lost 0 bases, the J end lost 4 bases, and 15 bases lay between the germline ends. From germline, CDR1 is MRHNA and CDR2 SNTAGT. The CDR3 covers 16 residues.

This sequence joins TRBV27 and TRBJ1-6, with D unclear. The CDR3 consists of 13 residues. Germline lookup yields CDR1 MNHEY and CDR2 SMNVEV (reference sequence). V lost 6 bases and J lost 8, with 11 bases in between. CDR3 sequence: CASRLILHSPLHF. CDR3 DNA: TGTGCCAGCAGGCTTATCCTCCATTCACCCCTCCACTTT.

This clone was picked up one time. V and J are TRBV9 and TRBJ2-2, with D possibly matching TRBD2 (6 bases). CDR1 and CDR2 (germline): SGDLS, YYNGEE. This CDR3 is built from 16 residues. V was shortened by 2 bases and J by 4 bases, with 15 bases between the two germline ends. CDR3 loop: CASSVGLEEGTGELFF. In nucleotides, the CDR3 is TGTGCCAGCAGCGTGGGGCTAGAGGAGGGCACCGGGGAGCTGTTTTTT.

This clone was recorded only once. The CDR3 sequence: CASSSGSGGAHNEQFF. CDR3 bases: TGTGCCAGCAGTTCCGGAAGCGGGGGGGCCCACAATGAGCAGTTCTTC. This chain uses TRBV27 with TRBJ2-1, with 10 bases matching TRBD2. V lost 4 bases to trimming and J lost 5 bases; unmatched junction nucleotides: 8. The CDR3 extends over 16 amino acids. Germline CDR1 and CDR2: MNHEY and SMNVEV (reference sequence).

The table lists this clone with a count of one. The chain combines TRBV29-1 with TRBJ1-1; D is undetermined. V lost 3 bases and J lost 4, with 12 bases in between. Germline CDR1 is SQVTM and CDR2 is ANQGSEA. This CDR3 contains 13 residues. The CDR3 DNA reads as TGCAGCGTTGAGATGAGTGGCGGCACTGAAGCTTTCTTT. This encodes CSVEMSGGTEAFF.

The V gene is TRBV25-1, the J gene TRBJ1-5, with D hard to call. Deletions cut 3 bases from V and 0 bases from J, with 15 bases between. The CDR3 totals 17 residues. Germline values: CDR1 MGHDK, CDR2 SYGVNS. DNA for the CDR3: TGTGCCAGCAGTGACAGCCGGACGGACCATAGCAATCAGCCCCAGCATTTT. Its translation is CASSDSRTDHSNQPQHF.

The table lists this clone with a count of one. The rearrangement links TRBV11-1 to TRBJ1-1; TRBD1 matches 7 bases. With V trimmed by 4 bases and J by 2 bases, 7 bases remained unmatched. The CDR3 is made up of 15 amino acids. Germline V gene sequence: CDR1 SGHAT, CDR2 FQDESV (reference sequence). Written as DNA, the CDR3 is TGTGCCAGCAGCTCCGCCGGGACAGATAACACTGAAGCTTTCTTT. Protein: CASSSAGTDNTEAFF. The whole variable domain, remainder taken from reference TRBV11-1 and TRBJ1-1, is EAEVAQSPRYKITEKSQAVAFWCDPISGHATLYWYRQILGQGPELLVQFQDESVVDDSQLPKDRFSAERLKGVDSTLKIQPAELGDSAMYLCASSSAGTDNTEAFFGQGTRLTVV.